This T cell receptor beta chain emerged from a study of shared clonotypes between healthy human individuals. V gave up 0 bases and J gave up 8 bases, with 12 bases separating them. The CDR3 length is 14 residues. Germline V lookup: CDR1 LGHNA, CDR2 YSLEER. A remark on this clone: Its antigen is not known.

Source study methods: ImmunoSEQ sequences covered only the junction and lacked quality scores; filtering therefore differed. TCRdb's table, derived via immunoSEQ multiplex PCR, lists solely in-frame clones and lacks some. V and J calls and clone size come straight from that table; D and trimming were deduced from the DNA. Here the sample spans about 490,000 clones, over 60% being singletons. Points from the study as a whole: Collection of samples was limited to blood; tissue repertoires likely differ. The small donor group covered limited genetic and exposure diversity. Sequencing depth was a factor that was expected to affect clonotype sharing among donors.

What was sequenced was PBMCs. The receptor was derived from a woman aged 40 to 49 in good health. Some clones in this sample may be carry-over from other donors' samples. The gene calls are TRBV4-3 and TRBJ2-3; D unresolved. The CDR3 reads CASSQDRASSTQYF. The CDR3 coding sequence is TGCGCCAGCAGCCAAGACCGGGCGTCTAGTACGCAGTATTTT.